These 4 T cell receptor beta chains came from one sample sequenced in a study of PD-1 blockade in classical Hodgkin lymphoma. Brentuximab vedotin exposure varied, and every patient relapsed after autologous stem cell transplantation. Some clones are missing from TCRdb's copy, which holds only in-frame ones; the method was immunoSEQ multiplex PCR. The sample has some 15,000 clones, around 83% seen once. The material was peripheral blood mononuclear cells (PBMCs), obtained before the second cycle of nivolumab. The receptors come from a human donor with classical Hodgkin lymphoma.

The genes are TRBV10-3 and TRBJ1-1; TRBD1 matches 7 bases. The germline CDR1 and CDR2 sequences are ENHRY and SYGVKD. The ends lost 7 bases at V and 3 bases at J; junction bases unmatched: 5. The CDR3 spans 13 residues. The CDR3, as DNA: TGTGCCATCACCGCGACAGGGTACACTGAAGCTTTCTTT. This sequence encodes CAITATGYTEAFF.

This clone occurred once. CDR3 in amino acids: CASSPLTSGGAHTGELFF. The CDR3 nucleotides are TGTGCCAGCAGTCCCCTGACTAGCGGGGGGGCCCACACCGGGGAGCTGTTTTTT. V usage is TRBV27 and J usage is TRBJ2-2; TRBD2 aligns across 14 bases. V lost 5 bases to trimming and J lost 3 bases; unmatched junction nucleotides: 8. CDR3 length: 18 amino acids. Germline CDR1 reads MNHEY; CDR2 reads SMNVEV (reference sequence).

CDR3 sequence reads: CASSRVSYQPQHF. The CDR3 coding sequence is TGTGCCAGCAGTCGGGTGTCCTATCAGCCCCAGCATTTT. The chain carries TRBV28 and TRBJ1-5; D is undetermined. Germline CDR1 is MDHEN and CDR2 is SYDVKM. The CDR3 is made up of 13 amino acids. The ends were cut back, 5 bases at V and 5 bases at J, with 10 bases in the middle.

CDR3 nucleotides: TGCGCCAGCAGCTCCCCGACTAGCGGGGTTTACAATGAGCAGTTCTTC. This sequence encodes CASSSPTSGVYNEQFF. The chain employs TRBV5-1 and TRBJ2-1; the match to TRBD2 covers 11 bases. This CDR3 comprises 16 residues. Germline values: CDR1 SGHRS, CDR2 YFSETQ. V lost 3 bases to trimming and J lost 4 bases; unmatched junction nucleotides: 6. Looking up the rest from reference TRBV5-1 and TRBJ2-1 gives the full variable domain: KAGVTQTPRYLIKTRGQQVTLSCSPISGHRSVSWYQQTPGQGLQFLFEYFSETQRNKGNFPGRFSGRQFSNSRSEMNVSTLELGDSALYLCASSSPTSGVYNEQFFGPGTRLTVL.